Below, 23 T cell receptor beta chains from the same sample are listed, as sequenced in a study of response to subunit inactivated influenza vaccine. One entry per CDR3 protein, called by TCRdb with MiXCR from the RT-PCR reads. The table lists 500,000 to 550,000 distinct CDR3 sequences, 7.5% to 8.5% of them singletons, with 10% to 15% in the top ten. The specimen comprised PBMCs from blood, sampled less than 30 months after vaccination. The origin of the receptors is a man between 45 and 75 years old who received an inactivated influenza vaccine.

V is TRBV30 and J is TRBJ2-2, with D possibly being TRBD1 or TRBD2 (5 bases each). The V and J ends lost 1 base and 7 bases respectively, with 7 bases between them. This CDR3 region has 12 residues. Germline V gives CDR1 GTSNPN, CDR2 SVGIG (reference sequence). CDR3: CAWSGGVGELFF. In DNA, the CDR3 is TGTGCCTGGAGTGGAGGGGTCGGGGAGCTGTTTTTT.

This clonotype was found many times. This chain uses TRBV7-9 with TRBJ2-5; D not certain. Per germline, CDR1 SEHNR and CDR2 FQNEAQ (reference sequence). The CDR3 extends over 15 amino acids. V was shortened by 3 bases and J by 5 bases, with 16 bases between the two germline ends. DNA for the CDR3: TGTGCCAGCAGCTTTCACAGTGGTGGCCGGGAGACCCAGTACTTC. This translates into CASSFHSGGRETQYF.

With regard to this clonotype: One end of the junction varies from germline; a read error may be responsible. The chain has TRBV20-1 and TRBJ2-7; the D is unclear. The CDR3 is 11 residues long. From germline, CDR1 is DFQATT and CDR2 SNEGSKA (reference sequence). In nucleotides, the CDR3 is TGCAGTGCTAGAGATCCTGAGCGTATGCCCTTC. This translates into CSARDPERMPF.

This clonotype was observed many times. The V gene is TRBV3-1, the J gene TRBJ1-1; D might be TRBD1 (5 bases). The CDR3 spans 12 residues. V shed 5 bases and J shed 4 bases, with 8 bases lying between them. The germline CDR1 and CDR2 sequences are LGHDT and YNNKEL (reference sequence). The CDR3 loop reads CASSGGSTEAFF. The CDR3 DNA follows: TGTGCCAGCAGCGGGGGGAGCACTGAAGCTTTCTTT.

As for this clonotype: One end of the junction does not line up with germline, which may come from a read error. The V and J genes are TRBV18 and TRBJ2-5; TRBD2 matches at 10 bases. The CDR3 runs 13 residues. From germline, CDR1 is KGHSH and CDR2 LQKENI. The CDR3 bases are TGTGCCAGCTCACCAGGACTAGCGGCCAACAGGGACTTC. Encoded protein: CASSPGLAANRDF.

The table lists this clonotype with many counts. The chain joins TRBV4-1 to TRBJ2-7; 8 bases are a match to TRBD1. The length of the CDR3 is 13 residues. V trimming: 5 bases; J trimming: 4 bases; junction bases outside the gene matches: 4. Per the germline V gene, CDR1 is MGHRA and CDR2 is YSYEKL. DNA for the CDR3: TGCGCCAGCAGCATGGACAGGGAGTACGAGCAGTACTTC. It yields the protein CASSMDREYEQYF.

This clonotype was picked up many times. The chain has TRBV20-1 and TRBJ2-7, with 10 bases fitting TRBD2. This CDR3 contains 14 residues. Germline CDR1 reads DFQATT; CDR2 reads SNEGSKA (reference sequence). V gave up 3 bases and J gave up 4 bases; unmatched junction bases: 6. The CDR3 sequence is CSARVGSGGYEQYF. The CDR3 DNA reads TGCAGTGCTAGGGTGGGTAGCGGGGGGTACGAGCAGTACTTC.

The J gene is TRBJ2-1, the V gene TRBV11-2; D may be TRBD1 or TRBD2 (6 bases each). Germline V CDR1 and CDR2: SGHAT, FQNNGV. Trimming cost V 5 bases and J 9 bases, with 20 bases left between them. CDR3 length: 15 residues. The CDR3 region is CASSPNRGPSSEQFF. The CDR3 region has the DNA TGTGCCAGCAGCCCCAACCGGGGGCCTAGCTCTGAGCAGTTCTTC. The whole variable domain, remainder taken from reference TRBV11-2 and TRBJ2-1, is EAGVAQSPRYKIIEKRQSVAFWCNPISGHATLYWYQQILGQGPKLLIQFQNNGVVDDSQLPKDRFSAERLKGVDSTLKIQPAKLEDSAVYLCASSPNRGPSSEQFFGPGTRLTVL.

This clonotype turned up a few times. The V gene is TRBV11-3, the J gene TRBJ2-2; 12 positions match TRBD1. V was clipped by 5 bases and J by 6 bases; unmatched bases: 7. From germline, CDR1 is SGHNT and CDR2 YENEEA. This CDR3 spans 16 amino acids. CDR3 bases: TGTGCCAGCAGCCCCCGCGGGACAGGGGGCTCCGGGGAGCTGTTTTTT. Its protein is CASSPRGTGGSGELFF.

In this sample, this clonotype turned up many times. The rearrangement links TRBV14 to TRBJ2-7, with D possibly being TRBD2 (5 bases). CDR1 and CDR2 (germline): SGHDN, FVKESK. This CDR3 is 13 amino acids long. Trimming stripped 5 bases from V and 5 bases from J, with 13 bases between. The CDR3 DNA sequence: TGTGCCAGCAGCGATAAAACTAGTCACGAGCAGTACTTC. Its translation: CASSDKTSHEQYF.

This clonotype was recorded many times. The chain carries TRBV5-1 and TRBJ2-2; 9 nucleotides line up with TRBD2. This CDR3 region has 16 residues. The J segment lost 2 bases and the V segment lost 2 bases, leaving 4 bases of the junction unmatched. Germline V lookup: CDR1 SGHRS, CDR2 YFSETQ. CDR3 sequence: CASSLPGLANTGELFF. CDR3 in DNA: TGCGCCAGCAGCTTACCGGGACTAGCAAACACCGGGGAGCTGTTTTTT.

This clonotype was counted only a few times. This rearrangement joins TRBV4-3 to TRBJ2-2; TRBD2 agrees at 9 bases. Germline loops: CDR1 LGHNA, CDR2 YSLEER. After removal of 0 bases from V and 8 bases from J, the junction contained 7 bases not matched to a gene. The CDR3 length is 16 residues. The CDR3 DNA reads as TGCGCCAGCAGCCAAGATCCAGCGGGGGGCCGGGGGGAGCTGTTTTTT. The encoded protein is CASSQDPAGGRGELFF.

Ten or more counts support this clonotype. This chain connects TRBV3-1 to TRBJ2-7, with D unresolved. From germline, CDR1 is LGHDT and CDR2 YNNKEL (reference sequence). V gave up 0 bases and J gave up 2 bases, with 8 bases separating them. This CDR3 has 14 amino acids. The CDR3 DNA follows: TGTGCCAGCAGCCAAGAACCCGGAACCTACGAGCAGTACTTC. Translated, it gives CASSQEPGTYEQYF.

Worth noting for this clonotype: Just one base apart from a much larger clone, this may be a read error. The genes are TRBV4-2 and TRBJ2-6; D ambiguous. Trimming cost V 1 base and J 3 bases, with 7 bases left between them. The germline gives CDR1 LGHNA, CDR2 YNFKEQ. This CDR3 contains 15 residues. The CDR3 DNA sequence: TGTGCCAGCAGCCAAGTTAGCTTTGGGGCCAACGTCCTGACTTTC. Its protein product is CASSQVSFGANVLTF.

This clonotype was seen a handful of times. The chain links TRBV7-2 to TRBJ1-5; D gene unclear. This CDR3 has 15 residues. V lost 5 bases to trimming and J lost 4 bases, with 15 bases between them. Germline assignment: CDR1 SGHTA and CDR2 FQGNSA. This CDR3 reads CASSSGSGRNQPQHF. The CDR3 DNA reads TGTGCCAGCAGCAGCGGAAGCGGGCGAAATCAGCCCCAGCATTTT.

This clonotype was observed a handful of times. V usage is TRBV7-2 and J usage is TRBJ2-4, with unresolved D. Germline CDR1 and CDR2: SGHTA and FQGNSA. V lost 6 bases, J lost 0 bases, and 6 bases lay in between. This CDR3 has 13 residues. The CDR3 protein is CASSGLAKNIQYF. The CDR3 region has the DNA TGTGCCAGCAGTGGCCTAGCCAAAAACATTCAGTACTTC.

Written as DNA, the CDR3 is TGTGCCAGCAGCCCCCCAGTCGCTAACTATGGCTACACCTTC. Translation: CASSPPVANYGYTF. This chain links TRBV7-8 with TRBJ1-2, with D hard to call. CDR3 length: 14 residues. Germline V gives CDR1 SGHVS, CDR2 FQNEAQ. Trimming took off 5 bases at V and 0 bases at J, with 10 bases between the two ends.

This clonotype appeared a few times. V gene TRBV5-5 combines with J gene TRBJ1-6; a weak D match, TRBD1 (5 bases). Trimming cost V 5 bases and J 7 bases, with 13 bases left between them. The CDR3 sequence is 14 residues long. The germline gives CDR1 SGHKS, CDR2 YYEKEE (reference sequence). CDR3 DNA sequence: TGTGCCAGCAGATCGGGACTGGGAAATTCACCCCTCCACTTT. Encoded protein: CASRSGLGNSPLHF. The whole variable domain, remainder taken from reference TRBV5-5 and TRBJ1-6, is DAGVTQSPTHLIKTRGQQVTLRCSPISGHKSVSWYQQVLGQGPQFIFQYYEKEERGRGNFPDRFSARQFPNYSSELNVNALLLGDSALYLCASRSGLGNSPLHFGNGTRLTVT.

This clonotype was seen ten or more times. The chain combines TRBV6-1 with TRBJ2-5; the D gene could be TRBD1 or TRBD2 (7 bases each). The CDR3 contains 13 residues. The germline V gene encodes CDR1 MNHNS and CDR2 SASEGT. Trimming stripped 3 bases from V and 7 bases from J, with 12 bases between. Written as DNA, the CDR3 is TGTGCCAGCAGTGAGGGAGGGGGCGGGACCCAGTACTTC. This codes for CASSEGGGGTQYF.

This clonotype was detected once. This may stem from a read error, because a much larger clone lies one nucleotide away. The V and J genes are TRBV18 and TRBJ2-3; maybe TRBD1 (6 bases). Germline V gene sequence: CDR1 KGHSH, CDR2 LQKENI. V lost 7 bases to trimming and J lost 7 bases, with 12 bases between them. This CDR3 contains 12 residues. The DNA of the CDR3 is TGTGCCAGCTTACCGGACAGTCATACGCAGTATTTT. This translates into CASLPDSHTQYF.

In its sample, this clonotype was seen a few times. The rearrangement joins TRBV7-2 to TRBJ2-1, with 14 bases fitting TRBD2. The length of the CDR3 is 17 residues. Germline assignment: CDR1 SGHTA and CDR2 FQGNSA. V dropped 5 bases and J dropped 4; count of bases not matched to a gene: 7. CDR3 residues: CASSRGTSGGRYNEQFF. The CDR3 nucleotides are TGTGCCAGCAGCCGGGGGACTAGCGGGGGCAGATACAATGAGCAGTTCTTC.

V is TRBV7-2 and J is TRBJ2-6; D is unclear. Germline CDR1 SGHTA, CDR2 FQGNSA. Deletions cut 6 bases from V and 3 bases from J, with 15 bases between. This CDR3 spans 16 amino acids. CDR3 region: CASRSRRSGGANVLTF. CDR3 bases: TGTGCCAGCAGATCTCGACGGTCTGGTGGGGCCAACGTCCTGACTTTC.

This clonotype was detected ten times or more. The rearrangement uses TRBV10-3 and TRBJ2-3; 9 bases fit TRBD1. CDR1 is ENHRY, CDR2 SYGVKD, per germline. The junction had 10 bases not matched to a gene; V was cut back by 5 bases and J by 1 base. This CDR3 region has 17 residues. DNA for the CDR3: TGTGCCATCAGTCGACCGGGACAGGGTATTGGCACAGATACGCAGTATTTT. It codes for CAISRPGQGIGTDTQYF.